This TCR beta chain was identified during a study of T-cell reconstitution after alpha-beta-depleted transplantation in children. Researchers prepared the TCRbeta library using unique molecular identifiers, the study reports. A single record per CDR3 protein comes from TCRdb applying MiXCR to the PCR reads. The table has hundreds of thousands of distinct CDR3 sequences, around a sixth seen once. Notes on the study in general: After one year, T-cell counts and TCRbeta diversity mostly came from new T cells.

This CDR3 contains 13 residues. CDR1 is SQVTM and CDR2 is ANQGSEA in the germline V gene. Trimming left V 2 bases short and J 0 bases short, with 8 bases between. In regard to this clonotype: Its antigen remains unidentified.

The V and J genes are TRBV29-1 and TRBJ2-7; D is possibly TRBD1 (6 bases). The clonotype comes from a male patient between 2 and 9 years old who had a stem cell transplant for acute lymphoblastic leukemia, so the T cells may come from the graft donor. The material sequenced was PBMCs, mostly from graft donor cells, taken 360 days after TCRalphabeta/CD19-depleted stem cell transplant. CDR3: CSVEQGPSYEQYF. The CDR3 DNA reads as TGCAGCGTTGAACAGGGGCCCTCCTACGAGCAGTACTTC.